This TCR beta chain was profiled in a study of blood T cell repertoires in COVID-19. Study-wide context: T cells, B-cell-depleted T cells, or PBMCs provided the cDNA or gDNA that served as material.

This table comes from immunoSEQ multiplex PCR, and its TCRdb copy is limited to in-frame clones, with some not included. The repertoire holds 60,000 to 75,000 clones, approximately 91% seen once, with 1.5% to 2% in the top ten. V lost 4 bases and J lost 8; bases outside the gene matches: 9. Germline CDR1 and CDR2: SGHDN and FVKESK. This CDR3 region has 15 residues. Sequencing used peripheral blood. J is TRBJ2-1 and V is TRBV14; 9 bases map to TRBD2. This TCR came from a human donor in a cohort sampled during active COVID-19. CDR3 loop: CASSLGGLASDEQFF. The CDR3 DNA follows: TGTGCCAGCAGCCTGGGGGGACTAGCCTCGGATGAGCAGTTCTTC.